The entry that follows covers one T cell receptor beta chain sequence. Its antigen is not known. Patients were excluded for uncontrolled infection, other autoimmune disease, pregnancy or lactation. The PBMCs were taken from about 9.7 ml of fresh peripheral blood. RNA transcripts gave rise to amplified TCR beta CDR3 regions. During a first-round RT-PCR of the TCR CDR3, the HTBI primer set was used. TCRdb reanalysed the multiplex PCR reads using MiXCR and keeps one entry per CDR3 protein. The table includes 300,000 to 450,000 distinct CDR3 sequences, more than 20% detected once. This specimen belongs to a study of T cells in Graves' hyperthyroidism and ophthalmopathy. Study-wide background: Upon initial diagnosis and before any treatment, peripheral blood was collected.

The CDR3 extends over 12 amino acids. CDR1 DFQATT and CDR2 SNEGSKA come from the germline V gene (reference sequence). The V gene lost 6 bases and the J gene lost 7 bases, with 13 bases spanning the gap. General study results and limits: Among thyroid clonotypes expanded above 0.001, most also appeared in blood.

The sequencing input was blood. The origin of this receptor is a man in his fifties or sixties with Graves' hyperthyroidism. This chain links TRBV20-1 with TRBJ1-5; D remains ambiguous. The CDR3 region has the DNA TGCAGTGCCACCTATGGGGAACAGCCCCAGCATTTT. Amino acids: CSATYGEQPQHF.